This TCR beta chain comes out of a study of PD-L1 blockade in urothelial cancer. The wider study: Blood analyses occurred 3 weeks (second dose) and 6 weeks post treatment start.

The germline CDR1 and CDR2 sequences are SQVTM and ANQGSEA. Trimming removed 3 bases from V and 7 bases from J, with 12 bases in between. This CDR3 is built from 12 residues. Generated by immunoSEQ multiplex PCR, the TCRdb table keeps only in-frame clones and is missing some. The table records around 110,000 clones, around 88% of them present only once. Indicated time point: peripheral blood 6 weeks after treatment start. This clonotype originated in a man aged 60 to 69 with urothelial cancer. The specimen was PBMCs, collected around atezolizumab (anti-PD-L1) treatment. V is TRBV29-1 and J is TRBJ1-2; unclear D gene. Here the CDR3 DNA reads TGCAGCGTTGAGACAACACCCGGTGGCTACACCTTC. Protein: CSVETTPGGYTF.